This TCR beta chain was sequenced during a study of tumor and adjacent non-tumor tissue in lung cancer. Worth noting for this clonotype: A much larger clone differs from this one at a single base, so this may be a read error.

RNA was extracted from bulk tissue without any cell sorting. More than 3 cm separated this lung sample from the edge of the tumor. This CDR3 has 14 residues. Trimming took off 6 bases at V and 5 bases at J, with 17 bases between the two ends. Germline CDR1 reads SGHDT; CDR2 reads YYEEEE. A modified ARM-PCR protocol with three rounds of nested PCR amplified TCRbeta. TCRdb reprocessed the multiplex PCR reads with MiXCR, giving one entry per CDR3 protein. The sample holds 110,000 or so distinct CDR3 sequences, 62% seen once. Sequences were obtained from distant non-tumor lung tissue. This clonotype was sampled from a man between 60 and 75 years old with non-small cell lung cancer. The chain links TRBV5-6 to TRBJ1-1; D may be TRBD1 (5 bases). DNA of the CDR3: TGTGCCAGCAACTCCGATGGGGGTCGTACTGAAGCTTTCTTT. Translation: CASNSDGGRTEAFF.